This TCR beta chain was found in a study of T-cell memory formation after mild COVID-19. CDR1 SEHNR and CDR2 FQNEAQ come from the germline V gene (reference sequence). The CDR3 runs 18 residues. J was trimmed by 8 bases and V by 5 bases; bases with no gene match: 20. MiXCR, applied by TCRdb to the 5' RACE reads, yields one record per CDR3 protein. The sample lists fewer than 500,000 distinct CDR3 sequences, roughly 23% occurring once. This clonotype has more than one count but fewer than ten. This clonotype originated in an adult woman who had mild COVID-19 (a few samples of this study predate the infection). Cell type and time point are not known. Material: PBMCs or a T cell subset sorted from them (not recorded which). The chain is built from TRBV7-9 and TRBJ2-3; 9 nucleotides align to TRBD2. CDR3 in DNA: TGTGCCAGCAGCCCTTGGCGGGAGGGCCCGAGGGAACAGGGTACGCAGTATTTT. It yields the protein CASSPWREGPREQGTQYF.